These T cell receptor beta chains were read from a single sample in a study of beta chain features in type 1 diabetes. Repertoires were generated with immunoSEQ multiplex PCR, while TCRdb's copy carries only in-frame clones and drops some. The data contain some 700,000 clones, about an eighth of them singletons. The sequenced sample was naive CD4+ T cells from blood. These receptors were collected from a man younger than 35 with type 1 diabetes. Each CDR3 is given with its conserved first and last residue. Each record gives: V gene, D gene, J gene, clone size, CDR3 protein, CDR3 DNA. A D gene is named only where the DNA matches it firmly. For some rows the clone size is stated as once, few or many, or as a class when expanded; others skip it.

TRBV7-9,TRBD1,TRBJ1-2,NA,CASSLVGQVLYGYTF,TGTGCCAGCAGCTTAGTGGGACAGGTCCTCTATGGCTACACCTTC
TRBV15,TRBD2,TRBJ2-7,NA,CATSRGAGGIYEQYF,TGTGCCACCAGCAGAGGAGCGGGGGGCATCTACGAGCAGTACTTC
TRBV6-5,NA,TRBJ2-3,NA,CASSYSRATDTQYF,TGTGCCAGCAGTTATTCGCGGGCCACAGATACGCAGTATTTT
TRBV30,NA,TRBJ2-7,few,CAWSVQVGYEQYF,TGTGCCTGGAGTGTCCAGGTCGGGTACGAGCAGTACTTC
TRBV7-9,TRBD1,TRBJ1-2,few,CASSLHQDRAGYTF,TGTGCCAGCAGCTTGCACCAGGACAGGGCAGGCTACACCTTC
TRBV28,TRBD1,TRBJ2-1,NA,CASSWDREFWQFF,TGTGCCAGCAGCTGGGACAGGGAATTTTGGCAGTTCTTC
TRBV7-6,TRBD1,TRBJ1-2,NA,CASRPGTASNYGYTF,TGTGCCAGCAGACCGGGGACAGCCTCAAACTATGGCTACACCTTC
TRBV23-1,NA,TRBJ1-2,few,CASSQRVQRGYTF,TGCGCCAGCAGTCAAAGGGTCCAGAGAGGCTACACCTTC
TRBV4-1,TRBD2,TRBJ2-3,NA,CASSQDTGGLRW,TGCGCCAGCAGCCAAGATACGGGAGGACTCAGATGG
TRBV29-1,NA,TRBJ1-2,few,CSVEERGLYGYTF,TGCAGCGTTGAAGAGCGCGGTCTCTATGGCTACACCTTC
TRBV28,NA,TRBJ1-2,few,CASSSPYGYTF,TGTGCCAGCAGTTCACCGTATGGCTACACCTTC
TRBV14,NA,TRBJ1-1,NA,CASSRGGDTEAFF,TGTGCCAGCAGCCGGGGGGGAGACACTGAAGCTTTCTTT
TRBV30,NA,TRBJ2-7,few,CAWTPGVGNEQYF,TGTGCCTGGACCCCAGGAGTGGGGAACGAGCAGTACTTC
TRBV27,NA,TRBJ1-1,few,CASSLVGYTEAFF,TGTGCCAGCAGTTTAGTGGGGTACACTGAAGCTTTCTTT
TRBV13,TRBD1,TRBJ1-1,NA,CASSFEGQGWNTEAFF,TGTGCCAGCAGCTTTGAGGGACAGGGCTGGAACACTGAAGCTTTCTTT
TRBV5-1,NA,TRBJ1-3,NA,CASSLEGSGNTIYF,TGCGCCAGCAGCTTGGAGGGGTCTGGAAACACCATATATTTT
TRBV5-1,NA,TRBJ1-2,NA,CASSLELDSLLVYGYTF,TGCGCCAGCAGCTTGGAGCTGGACAGCCTTCTCGTCTATGGCTACACCTTC
TRBV18,TRBD1,TRBJ1-6,NA,CASSPPQGVNSPLHF,TGTGCCAGCTCACCACCACAGGGGGTCAATTCACCCCTCCACTTT
TRBV29-1,TRBD2,TRBJ2-3,NA,CSARTSGGTDTQYF,TGCAGCGCTCGGACTAGCGGGGGCACAGATACGCAGTATTTT
TRBV7-8,TRBD1,TRBJ2-6,few,CASNRPPTGAPRASGANVLTF,TGTGCCAGCAACCGACCACCGACAGGGGCCCCAAGGGCGTCTGGGGCCAACGTCCTGACTTTC
TRBV2,NA,TRBJ2-2,few,CASSTGLANTGELFF,TGTGCCAGCAGTACTGGGCTAGCTAACACCGGGGAGCTGTTTTTT
TRBV6-5,NA,TRBJ1-3,NA,CASSYDRNSGNTIYF,TGTGCCAGCAGTTACGACCGGAACTCTGGAAACACCATATATTTT
TRBV21-1,NA,TRBJ2-1,few,CASSKAFGMTGGNEQFF,TGTGCCAGCAGCAAAGCTTTTGGGATGACAGGTGGGAATGAGCAGTTCTTC
TRBV6-5,NA,TRBJ1-4,NA,CASRNRTPEKLFF,TGTGCCAGCAGGAATAGGACCCCTGAAAAACTGTTTTTT
TRBV28,TRBD2,TRBJ2-3,few,CASEPLAGETDTQYF,TGTGCCAGCGAACCACTAGCGGGGGAGACCGATACGCAGTATTTT
TRBV2,NA,TRBJ2-1,NA,CASSLGLYNEQFF,TGTGCCAGCAGTCTCGGACTTTACAATGAGCAGTTCTTC
TRBV29-1,TRBD1,TRBJ2-1,NA,CSVGGQGAYNEQFF,TGCAGCGTTGGAGGACAGGGGGCGTACAATGAGCAGTTCTTC
TRBV4-1,NA,TRBJ2-1,NA,CASSQGWVSSYNEQFF,TGCGCCAGCAGCCAAGGCTGGGTCAGCTCCTACAATGAGCAGTTCTTC
TRBV7-9,NA,TRBJ2-3,few,CASSLKGRNTDTQYF,TGTGCCAGCAGCTTAAAGGGCCGGAACACAGATACGCAGTATTTT
TRBV5-1,NA,TRBJ2-7,NA,CASSLAGSSYEQYF,TGCGCCAGCAGCTTGGCGGGGAGCTCCTACGAGCAGTACTTC
TRBV5-6,TRBD1,TRBJ2-2,few,CASSLDRWTGELFF,TGTGCCAGCAGCCTGGACAGGTGGACCGGGGAGCTGTTTTTT
TRBV2,NA,TRBJ1-5,NA,CASSGPMGGNQPQHF,TGTGCCAGCAGCGGTCCGATGGGGGGCAATCAGCCCCAGCATTTT
TRBV5-8,NA,TRBJ1-4,few,CASSLLGQGFEKLFF,TGTGCCAGCAGCTTGTTGGGACAAGGGTTTGAAAAACTGTTTTTT
TRBV28,TRBD1,TRBJ2-7,NA,CASSVPTGAHEQYF,TGTGCCAGCAGCGTCCCGACAGGGGCCCACGAGCAGTACTTC
TRBV29-1,TRBD1,TRBJ2-4,few,CSVGSGTGAKNIQYF,TGCAGCGTTGGGAGCGGGACAGGGGCCAAAAACATTCAGTACTTC
TRBV30,NA,TRBJ1-5,NA,CAWVEQGRYQPQHF,TGTGCCTGGGTTGAGCAGGGTCGTTATCAGCCCCAGCATTTT
TRBV6-5,NA,TRBJ2-5,NA,CASSYSRNQETQYF,TGTGCCAGCAGTTACTCGCGGAACCAAGAGACCCAGTACTTC
TRBV6-6,TRBD1,TRBJ1-5,few,CASSTAGTGGNQPQHF,TGTGCCAGCAGTACCGCCGGGACAGGGGGTAATCAGCCCCAGCATTTT
TRBV2,NA,TRBJ2-7,NA,CASRQEVSSEQYF,TGTGCCAGTCGTCAGGAGGTCTCGTCTGAGCAGTACTTC
TRBV30,NA,TRBJ2-7,few,CAWSVQYEQYF,TGTGCCTGGAGTGTTCAGTACGAGCAGTACTTC
TRBV4-1,TRBD1,TRBJ1-1,NA,CASSQERDRVGAFF,TGCGCCAGCAGCCAAGAAAGGGACAGGGTAGGAGCTTTCTTT
TRBV25-1,NA,TRBJ2-7,NA,CASTDVHEQYF,TGTGCCAGCACTGACGTCCACGAGCAGTACTTC
TRBV6-5,NA,TRBJ2-1,few,CASSYRRSYNEQFF,TGTGCCAGCAGTTACCGACGCTCCTACAATGAGCAGTTCTTC
TRBV5-1,TRBD1,TRBJ1-6,few,CASSLMPGQGNSPLHF,TGCGCCAGCAGCTTGATGCCGGGACAGGGGAATTCACCCCTCCACTTT
TRBV11-3,TRBD2,TRBJ2-1,few,CASSPGLAGTDEQFF,TGTGCCAGCAGCCCGGGACTAGCGGGTACGGATGAGCAGTTCTTC
TRBV7-2,NA,TRBJ1-2,NA,CASSTSGYTF,TGTGCCAGCAGTACATCTGGCTACACCTTC
TRBV10-3,NA,TRBJ1-3,many,CAISEDTTGMPIYF,TGTGCCATCAGTGAGGACACCACCGGAATGCCCATATATTTT
TRBV20-1,NA,TRBJ2-7,NA,CSAQTRGEQYF,TGCAGTGCTCAGACTCGGGGCGAGCAGTACTTC